The text below deals with one T cell receptor (beta chain). Antigen specificity is unknown. This specimen comes from a study of cytomegalovirus exposure and HLA in healthy donors. Points from the study as a whole: An analysis done earlier found most TCR beta V segments productive about 87% or about 30% of the time.

The V gene end was trimmed by 4 bases and the J gene end by 3 bases; junction bases not matched to a gene: 5. Germline loops: CDR1 SGHVS, CDR2 FNYEAQ. The CDR3 runs 14 residues. The study ran its PCR with 60 Vbeta and 13 Jbeta primers. The repertoire was sequenced with immunoSEQ multiplex PCR; TCRdb's copy has only in-frame clones and lacks some. The table includes fewer than 100,000 clones, about 7.6% detected once. Sequenced sample: PBMCs. The clonotype comes from a man between 45 and 60 years old in good health and CMV-seronegative. This chain connects TRBV7-6 to TRBJ2-7; 8 bases match TRBD1. DNA of the CDR3: TGTGCCAGCAGCTCTGGGACAGGCAACTACGAGCAGTACTTC. As protein: CASSSGTGNYEQYF.